This T cell receptor beta chain was captured by sequencing in a study of blood T cell repertoires in COVID-19. Study as a whole: Samples taken during acute and convalescent COVID-19 were collected in the United States, Italy and Spain. PBMCs, B-cell-depleted T cells, or T cells provided the cDNA or gDNA that made up the material.

The CDR3 runs to 11 residues. The ends were cut back, 3 bases at V and 8 bases at J, with 7 bases in the middle. Measured with immunoSEQ multiplex PCR; TCRdb has only the in-frame clones, and not every one. The sample has about 250,000 clones, around 83% seen once; the top ten hold around 8.1%. The receptor's source is a man aged 35 to 55 with active or convalescent COVID-19. Sequenced material: peripheral blood. V is TRBV12-3 or TRBV12-4 and J is TRBJ1-1; D gene uncertain. The DNA for the CDR3 is TGTGCCAGCAGTTTTCGGTCAGAAGCTTTCTTT. Protein product: CASSFRSEAFF.